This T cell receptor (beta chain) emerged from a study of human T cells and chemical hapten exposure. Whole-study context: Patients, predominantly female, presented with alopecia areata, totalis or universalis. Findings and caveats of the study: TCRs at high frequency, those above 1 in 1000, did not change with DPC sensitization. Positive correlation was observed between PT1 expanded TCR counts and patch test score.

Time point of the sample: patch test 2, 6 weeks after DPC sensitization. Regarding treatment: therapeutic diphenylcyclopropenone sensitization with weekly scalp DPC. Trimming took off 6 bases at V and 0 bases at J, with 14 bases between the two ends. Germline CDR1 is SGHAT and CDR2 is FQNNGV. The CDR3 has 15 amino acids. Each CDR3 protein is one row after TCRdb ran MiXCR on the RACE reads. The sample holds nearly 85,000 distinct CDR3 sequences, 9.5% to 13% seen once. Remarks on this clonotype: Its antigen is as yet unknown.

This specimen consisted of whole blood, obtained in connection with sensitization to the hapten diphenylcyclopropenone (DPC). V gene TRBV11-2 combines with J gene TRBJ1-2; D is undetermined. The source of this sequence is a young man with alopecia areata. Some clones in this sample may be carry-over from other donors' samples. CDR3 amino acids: CASSYDGLTNYGYTF. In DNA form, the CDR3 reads TGTGCCAGCAGTTATGACGGACTGACTAACTATGGCTACACCTTC.